This T cell receptor beta chain emerged from a study of shared clonotypes between healthy human individuals. TCRdb keeps only in-frame clones here, not all; method: immunoSEQ multiplex PCR. The sample has 850,000 to 1,100,000 clones, roughly 80% seen once. Donors were healthy HIV-negative adults without recent acute infections or vaccinations. The specimen was memory CD4+ T cells from PBMCs. The sample's subset: CD45RA-negative fraction. The sequence was collected from a man younger than 30 in good health. Some clones in this sample may be carry-over from other donors' samples.

CDR3 amino acids: CASSYFPGSTDTQYF. DNA for the CDR3: TGTGCCAGCAGTTACTTTCCGGGTAGCACAGATACGCAGTATTTT. The chain combines TRBV6-5 with TRBJ2-3; D call uncertain. CDR1 MNHEY and CDR2 SVGAGI come from the germline V gene. CDR3 size: 15 residues. V lost 1 base and J lost 0, with 8 bases in between.